This T cell receptor (beta chain) comes out of a study of T cells after yellow fever vaccination. Germline V gene data show CDR1 as LGHDT and CDR2 as YNNKEL (reference sequence). The CDR3 has 16 amino acids. V was trimmed by 1 base and J by 0 bases, leaving 13 bases between them. This clonotype was observed a few times. TCRdb called the 5' RACE reads again in MiXCR, with one record for every CDR3 protein. In the table there are around 230,000 distinct CDR3 sequences, roughly 6.8% of which are singletons. The TCR was taken from a man aged 25-45 years who received the YFV17D yellow fever vaccine. The sample was CD4+ T cells sorted from PBMCs, taken on the day of the yellow fever booster vaccination. This chain links TRBV3-1 with TRBJ2-7; no firm D call. CDR3 DNA sequence: TGTGCCAGCAGCCAAGCTGGCGGAACAAGCTCCTACGAGCAGTACTTC. This translates into CASSQAGGTSSYEQYF.